This TCR beta chain emerged from a study of spatial heterogeneity in lung cancer (dated by TCRdb to the late 2010s). Regarding the research as a whole: Beta-chain transcripts were consistently detected in greater numbers than alpha-chain transcripts, which likely reflected higher beta-chain transcript abundance. In the raw uncorrected reads, each unique combination of TCR and UMI appeared more than ten times on average. Both alpha and beta chains were TCR-sequenced in fewer than 250 tumor regions, around 65 matched nontumor lung samples and some 56 PBMC samples obtained at surgery. In non-small cell lung cancer, the study made a quantitative comparison of TCR alpha and beta repertoires among multiple tumor regions, matched nontumor lung and blood. Nonsynonymous mutation counts, determined by whole-exome sequencing of tumor tissue, were related to TCR repertoire features. The paper's findings and limits, for the study overall: Ubiquitous expanded tumor TCRs were detected in blood more often at tumor resection than at routine follow-up. Additional single-cell paired TCR alpha and beta sequencing was considered necessary to confirm, at a functional level, the hypothesis that regional TCRs recognize regional mutations.

According to the study, the label for this sample's time point signals: sample taken at primary tumor resection. TCR sequencing used whole RNA extracted from tumor and nontumor lung tissue, or from cryopreserved PBMC samples, without cell sorting. Samples were obtained from 65 to 90 patients with early-stage, untreated non-small cell lung cancer from the lung TRACERx cohort. A patient was chosen for TCR sequencing only when enough RNA was available from at least two tumor regions. This clonotype was counted ten times or more. Its antigen is unknown. Qualities for individual bases were not recorded, and no much larger clone is one base off. Preparation of the library involved 5' RACE. Sequencing relied on a NextSeq 500. To allow correction of PCR and sequencing errors, the TCR library protocol tagged every TCR cDNA molecule with a unique molecular identifier. As for how the authors treated the data: TCR identification, UMI-based error correction and CDR3 extraction were all carried out with Decombinator tools. TCRs above a frequency of 2 per 1,000, corresponding to the top 1% of the tumor frequency distribution, were defined as expanded. Each repertoire was subsampled 100 times to 5,000 TCRs, after which Renyi diversity was computed with the R vegan package. To build CDR3 similarity networks, amino acid triplet string-kernel similarity was used, and CDR3s were connected when their pairwise similarity was above 0.82. TCRdb cleaned the public reads at Q25 with fastp, built clones with MiXCR and kept in-frame beta chains. Records with the same CDR3 protein are collapsed into one entry carrying the most frequent genes and DNA. Here the V and J calls rest on TCRdb's processing, not on the authors' analysis. This sample holds approximately 52,000 distinct CDR3 sequences; roughly 6.5% were observed only once. The top ten hold approximately 2.6% of the sample.

V is reduced by 6 bases and J by 6 bases, leaving a spacing of 17 bases between them. According to the germline V gene (reference sequence), CDR1 reads MNHNY and CDR2 reads SVGAGI. The cysteine opens and the phenylalanine closes a CDR3 of 15 amino acids. CDR3 DNA only is kept here, 45 bases in frame from base 1. The chain joins TRBV6-6 to TRBJ2-2; the D gene is perhaps TRBD1 or TRBD2, each of them matching over 6 bases. The TCR comes from a female donor with early-stage non-small cell lung cancer. Here the sequenced sample was PBMCs, taken at surgery. The CDR3 is CASSQGRGPPGELFF. The nucleotides are TGTGCCAGCAGCCAGGGTCGGGGGCCGCCCGGGGAGCTGTTTTTT.